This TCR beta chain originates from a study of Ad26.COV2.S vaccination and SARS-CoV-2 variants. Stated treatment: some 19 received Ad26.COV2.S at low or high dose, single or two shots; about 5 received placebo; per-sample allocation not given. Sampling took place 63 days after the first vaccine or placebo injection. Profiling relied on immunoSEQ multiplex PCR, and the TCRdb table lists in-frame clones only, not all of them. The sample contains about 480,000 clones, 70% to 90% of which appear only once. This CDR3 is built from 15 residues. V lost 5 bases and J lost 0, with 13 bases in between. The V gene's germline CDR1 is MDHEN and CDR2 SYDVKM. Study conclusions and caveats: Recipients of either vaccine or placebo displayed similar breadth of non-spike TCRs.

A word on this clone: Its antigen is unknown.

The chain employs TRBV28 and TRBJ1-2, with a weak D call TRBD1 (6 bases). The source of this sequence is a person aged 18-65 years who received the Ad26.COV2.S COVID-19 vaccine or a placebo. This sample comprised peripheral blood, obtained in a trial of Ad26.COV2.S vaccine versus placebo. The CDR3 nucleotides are TGTGCCAGCAGTCCCCCAGGGGCCACTAACTATGGCTACACCTTC. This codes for CASSPPGATNYGYTF.